This T cell receptor (beta chain) was sequenced during a study of cytomegalovirus exposure and HLA in healthy donors. The CDR3 is 15 residues long. The germline V gene has CDR1 SQVTM and CDR2 ANQGSEA. Germline trimming cut 3 bases from V and 3 bases from J; bases unmatched to any gene: 7. Use of 60 Vbeta and 13 Jbeta primers characterized the PCR. Some clones are missing from TCRdb's copy, which holds only in-frame ones; the method was immunoSEQ multiplex PCR. This repertoire includes 38,000 or so clones. The chain combines TRBV29-1 with TRBJ1-2, with 10 bases matching TRBD1. Material for sequencing was PBMCs. The clonotype comes from a young man in good health and CMV-seronegative. CDR3 DNA: TGCAGCGTTGAGGTGGGACAGGGGTTGGACTATGGCTACACCTTC. Translation gives CSVEVGQGLDYGYTF.